This TCR beta chain was identified in a study of OX40 agonist ivuxolimab in advanced cancers. The overall study: Ivuxolimab is an agonistic anti-OX40 (CD134) antibody, and patients were treated with it. Patients got intravenous ivuxolimab at 0.01 to 10 mg/kg every 2 weeks. Dose-escalation subjects each had hepatocellular carcinoma, melanoma, renal cell or head and neck cancer.

Points on this clone: The antigen is unknown.

Clones were read by immunoSEQ multiplex PCR, and TCRdb kept only the in-frame ones, dropping some. Found here are over 30,000 clones, roughly 78% of them singletons; the top ten hold under 2%. The CDR3 is 10 residues long. Deletions cut 1 base from V and 12 bases from J, with 7 bases between. Germline CDR1 reads SNHLY; CDR2 reads FYNNEI. Regarding the study as a whole: The 0.1-3.0 mg/kg partial responders had among the lowest clonal expansion.

The sequence was obtained from an adult with an advanced solid tumor such as melanoma, head and neck, liver or kidney cancer. The rearrangement joins TRBV2 to TRBJ2-7; D unresolved. This sample comprised CD4+ or CD8+ T cells sorted from blood, obtained in a trial of the OX40 agonist ivuxolimab. The CDR3 coding sequence is TGTGCCAGCAGTGAAGAGGTCATGTACTTC. Its translation: CASSEEVMYF.